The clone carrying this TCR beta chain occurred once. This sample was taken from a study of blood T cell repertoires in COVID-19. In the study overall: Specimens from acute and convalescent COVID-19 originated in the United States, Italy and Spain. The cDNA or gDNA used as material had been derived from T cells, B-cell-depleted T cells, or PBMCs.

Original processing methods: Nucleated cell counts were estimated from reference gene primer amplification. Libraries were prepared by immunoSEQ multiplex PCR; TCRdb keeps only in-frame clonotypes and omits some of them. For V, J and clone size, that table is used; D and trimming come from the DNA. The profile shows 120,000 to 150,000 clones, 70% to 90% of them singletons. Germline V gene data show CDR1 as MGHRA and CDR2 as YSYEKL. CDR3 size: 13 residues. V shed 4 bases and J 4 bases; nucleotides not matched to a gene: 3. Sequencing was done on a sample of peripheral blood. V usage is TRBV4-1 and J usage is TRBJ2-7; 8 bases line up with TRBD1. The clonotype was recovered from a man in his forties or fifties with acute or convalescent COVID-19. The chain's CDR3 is CASSPGQAYEQYF. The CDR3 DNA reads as TGCGCCAGCAGCCCGGGACAGGCTTACGAGCAGTACTTC.